This TCR beta chain was recorded in a study of blood T cell repertoires in COVID-19. Overall study context: Sample material is recorded as cDNA or gDNA derived from T cells, B-cell-depleted T cells, or PBMCs.

Only in-frame clones appear in the TCRdb table, and some are missing; sequencing was by immunoSEQ multiplex PCR. The sample carries roughly 340,000 clones, 75% to 90% recorded once. The cohort comprised adults aged roughly 18 to 100 years residing in under 30 US areas. Recovered status applied to Cohort 3 donors who had two consecutive negative PCRs. It also applied to those with clearance or with symptom resolution. This clonotype originated in a young man who had recovered from COVID-19. The sequenced sample consisted of PBMCs or T cells enriched from blood (not recorded which).

The chain's CDR3 is CASSRGNEQYF. The CDR3 DNA sequence: TGTGCCAGCAGTCGAGGGAACGAGCAGTACTTC. V usage is TRBV25-1 and J usage is TRBJ2-7, with D perhaps TRBD2 (5 bases). The V and J ends lost 5 bases and 5 bases respectively, with 7 bases between them. Germline CDR1 and CDR2: MGHDK and SYGVNS. The CDR3 has 11 amino acids.